These 27 T cell receptor beta chains were all obtained from the same sample, sequenced in a study of beta chain features in type 1 diabetes. Findings and caveats of the study: All four CD4+ subsets from Type 1 diabetes patients carried moderately but significantly shorter TCRB CDR3s.

Reverse transcribing all isolated RNA meant expressed TCRB transcripts were sequenced. Assay: immunoSEQ multiplex PCR; the TCRdb copy retains only in-frame clones and omits some. The sample carries roughly 340,000 clones, about 12% recorded once. For these TCRs, the target antigens are not known. What was sequenced was naive CD4+ T cells from blood. The receptor set was obtained from a woman younger than 30 with type 1 diabetes.

The chain is built from TRBV5-4 and TRBJ1-2; D unresolved. V was pared by 4 bases and J by 8 bases, with 15 bases between. The V gene's germline CDR1 is SGHNT and CDR2 YYREEE (reference sequence). There are 13 residues in the CDR3. CDR3 nucleotides: TGTGCCAGCAGCCCCAACCGGCAGGCCGGCTACACCTTC. Amino acid sequence: CASSPNRQAGYTF.

The sample holds a few counts of this clone. The chain carries TRBV5-1 and TRBJ2-1; possibly TRBD2 for D (6 bases). The V gene's germline CDR1 is SGHRS and CDR2 YFSETQ. Trimming left V 0 bases short and J 0 bases short, with 7 bases between. This CDR3 contains 15 residues. The CDR3 protein is CASSLDGGSYNEQFF. The CDR3 region has the DNA TGCGCCAGCAGCTTGGACGGGGGCTCCTACAATGAGCAGTTCTTC.

The chain carries TRBV5-1 and TRBJ2-1, with 8 nucleotides matching TRBD2. Per germline, CDR1 SGHRS and CDR2 YFSETQ. V shed 6 bases and J 1 base; nucleotides not matched to a gene: 6. The CDR3 is made up of 15 amino acids. CDR3 DNA sequence: TGCGCCAGCACCCCGCGGGGGGAATCCTACAATGAGCAGTTCTTC. Protein: CASTPRGESYNEQFF.

V and J are TRBV19 and TRBJ2-1; TRBD1 agrees at 8 bases. The V segment lost 5 bases and the J segment 8 bases; nucleotides outside the gene matches: 11. This CDR3 has 15 amino acids. Looked up from germline, CDR1 is LNHDA and CDR2 is SQIVND (reference sequence). Here the CDR3 DNA reads TGTGCCAGTAGTCTTGATTACAGGGGGAGGTATGAGCAGTTCTTC. Translating it yields CASSLDYRGRYEQFF.

This clone came up a few times. This chain uses TRBV29-1 with TRBJ2-7; 8 nucleotides match TRBD1. The V gene's germline CDR1 is SQVTM and CDR2 ANQGSEA. The length of the CDR3 is 13 residues. V dropped 6 bases and J dropped 5; count of bases not matched to a gene: 9. The CDR3 sequence is CSVPQGAPNEQYF. The DNA of the CDR3 is TGCAGCGTCCCCCAGGGGGCTCCCAACGAGCAGTACTTC.

This clone has only a few counts. The DNA for the CDR3 is TGTGCCAGCTCACCCCCCGGGAATGGCAATGAGCAGTTCTTC. Translated: CASSPPGNGNEQFF. The chain has TRBV18 and TRBJ2-1; maybe TRBD2 (5 bases). CDR1 is KGHSH, CDR2 LQKENI, per germline. V was trimmed by 3 bases and J by 6 bases, leaving 12 bases between them. This CDR3 contains 14 residues.

The chain carries TRBV4-2 and TRBJ1-1; TRBD1 might be the D (5 bases). Trimming stripped 0 bases from V and 6 bases from J, with 11 bases between. Germline CDR1 LGHNA, CDR2 YNFKEQ. CDR3 length: 14 amino acids. The CDR3, as DNA: TGTGCCAGCAGCCAAGATAGCGGGGCAGCTGAAGCTTTCTTT. Protein sequence: CASSQDSGAAEAFF.

This chain connects TRBV6-5 to TRBJ2-5; 11 positions agree with TRBD2. CDR3 length: 14 residues. Losses at the gene ends were 6 bases for V and 5 bases for J; bases not matched to a gene: 5. The germline CDR1 and CDR2 sequences are MNHEY and SVGAGI. CDR3 DNA: TGTGCCAGCAGCCCTAGCGGGAGGCGGGAGACCCAGTACTTC. Protein product: CASSPSGRRETQYF.

Comments on this clone: This specimen includes other DNA sequences encoding the same CDR3. The V gene is TRBV7-2, the J gene TRBJ2-3, with D possibly TRBD2 on 6 matching bases. The CDR3 has 14 amino acids. Trimming left V 3 bases short and J 1 base short, with 8 bases between. Germline lookup yields CDR1 SGHTA and CDR2 FQGNSA. The DNA for the CDR3 is TGTGCCAGCAGCTTTTCGGGAGGCACAGATACGCAGTATTTT. It translates to CASSFSGGTDTQYF.

This clone was seen a handful of times. This rearrangement joins TRBV9 to TRBJ1-6; a possible D gene is TRBD1 (5 bases). Per the germline V gene, CDR1 is SGDLS and CDR2 is YYNGEE. The ends were cut back, 0 bases at V and 7 bases at J, with 11 bases in the middle. CDR3 size: 15 residues. The CDR3 DNA reads TGTGCCAGCAGCGTAGACCCAGGGATAAATTCACCCCTCCACTTT. Amino acids: CASSVDPGINSPLHF.

The sample holds a few counts of this clone. The chain recombines TRBV30 with TRBJ1-1; perhaps TRBD1 as D (6 bases). Germline V gene data show CDR1 as GTSNPN and CDR2 as SVGIG (reference sequence). CDR3 length: 14 residues. Trimming removed 0 bases from V and 3 bases from J, with 11 bases in between. The CDR3: CAWSVLTGYTEAFF. DNA for the CDR3: TGTGCCTGGAGTGTACTTACAGGGTACACTGAAGCTTTCTTT.

This clone turned up a few times. The CDR3 loop reads CASSQDLSGRLPHNEQFF. CDR3 bases: TGCGCCAGCAGCCAAGACCTGAGCGGGAGACTCCCCCACAATGAGCAGTTCTTC. The chain couples TRBV4-3 to TRBJ2-1; 8 bases are shared with TRBD2. Germline CDR1 is LGHNA and CDR2 is YSLEER. V was clipped by 0 bases and J by 5 bases; unmatched bases: 12. The CDR3 runs to 18 residues.

A few counts support this clone. The chain employs TRBV4-2 and TRBJ1-5, with a tentative D call TRBD1 (5 bases). Germline-derived CDR1 and CDR2 are LGHNA and YNFKEQ. V dropped 1 base and J dropped 7 bases, with 14 bases sitting between them. The CDR3 is 15 amino acids. The CDR3 region has the DNA TGTGCCAGCAGCCAAGTGTCACAGGTTGTCCAGCCCCAGCATTTT. Translation gives CASSQVSQVVQPQHF.

This chain links TRBV2 with TRBJ2-7, with D perhaps matching TRBD1 (6 bases). From germline, CDR1 is SNHLY and CDR2 FYNNEI. V lost 5 bases to trimming and J lost 5 bases, with 10 bases between them. The CDR3 contains 12 residues. As DNA, the CDR3 is TGTGCCAGCAGTCCCCAGGGGCACGAGCAGTACTTC. Its protein is CASSPQGHEQYF.

The CDR3 DNA reads TGCAGCGGCAGGGGCTACAATGAGCAGTTCTTC. This encodes CSGRGYNEQFF. The chain combines TRBV29-1 with TRBJ2-1; possibly TRBD1 for D (6 bases). CDR1 is SQVTM, CDR2 ANQGSEA, per germline. Trimming took 7 bases from V and 3 from J, leaving 7 bases between them. CDR3 length: 11 residues.

The chain is built from TRBV6-5 and TRBJ2-7; TRBD2 aligns across 7 bases. J was trimmed by 6 bases and V by 6 bases; bases with no gene match: 8. The CDR3 runs to 13 residues. Germline-derived CDR1 and CDR2 are MNHEY and SVGAGI. The CDR3 reads CASSMTSSREQYF. CDR3 nucleotide sequence: TGTGCCAGCAGCATGACTAGCTCCCGCGAGCAGTACTTC.

The sample holds a few counts of this clone. This chain joins TRBV10-3 and TRBJ2-6; the D gene is possibly TRBD1 (6 bases). The CDR3 is made up of 14 amino acids. Germline V gene lookup returns CDR1 ENHRY and CDR2 SYGVKD. Trimming stripped 10 bases from V and 3 bases from J, with 13 bases between. The CDR3 protein is CAKGDLGGANVLTF. The CDR3 DNA reads as TGTGCCAAGGGGGATTTAGGTGGGGCCAACGTCCTGACTTTC.

The genes are TRBV9 and TRBJ2-3; a possible D gene is TRBD2 (5 bases). Trimming cost V 0 bases and J 0 bases, with 8 bases left between them. CDR3 length: 15 amino acids. Germline CDR1 SGDLS, CDR2 YYNGEE. For the CDR3, the DNA is TGTGCCAGCAGCGTAGGTGGCGGGAGCACAGATACGCAGTATTTT. This sequence encodes CASSVGGGSTDTQYF.

This chain uses TRBV19 with TRBJ2-7; 7 nucleotides line up with TRBD1. Germline CDR1 and CDR2: LNHDA and SQIVND (reference sequence). V was clipped by 8 bases and J by 2 bases; unmatched bases: 12. This CDR3 has 15 amino acids. CDR3 region: CASPPTGSIPYEQYF. For the CDR3, the DNA is TGTGCCAGTCCACCGACAGGGAGTATCCCCTACGAGCAGTACTTC.

This clone was seen only a few times. The rearrangement links TRBV13 to TRBJ2-1, with 9 positions matching TRBD2. J was trimmed by 0 bases and V by 6 bases; bases with no gene match: 6. The CDR3 is 16 amino acids. Germline-derived CDR1 and CDR2 are PRHDT and FYEKMQ (reference sequence). This CDR3 is CASSPGTSSSYNEQFF. For the CDR3, the DNA is TGTGCCAGCAGTCCGGGGACTAGCAGCTCCTACAATGAGCAGTTCTTC.

V gene TRBV30 combines with J gene TRBJ2-3; D gene ambiguous. In germline, CDR1 is GTSNPN, CDR2 SVGIG (reference sequence). V was clipped by 2 bases and J by 0 bases, with 12 bases between them. CDR3 length: 15 residues. In DNA, the CDR3 is TGTGCCTGGAGTCGGCTAGGCCCTAGCACAGATACGCAGTATTTT. Its protein product is CAWSRLGPSTDTQYF.

This clone came up a few times. The chain has TRBV15 and TRBJ2-4, with TRBD2 identical over 7 bases. Germline V gene data show CDR1 as LNHNV and CDR2 as YYDKDF (reference sequence). The V and J ends lost 0 bases and 2 bases, in that order; junction bases with no gene match: 10. The CDR3 covers 18 residues. CDR3 protein: CATSRDSGGSTTKNIQYF. CDR3 bases: TGTGCCACCAGCAGAGATTCGGGCGGGAGTACTACCAAAAACATTCAGTACTTC.

This rearrangement joins TRBV5-4 to TRBJ2-5; 9 bases agree with TRBD2. The CDR3 is 14 amino acids. Germline-derived CDR1 and CDR2 are SGHNT and YYREEE (reference sequence). The ends lost 2 bases at V and 5 bases at J; junction bases unmatched: 4. CDR3 loop: CASSLLAGVETQYF. CDR3 sequence (DNA): TGTGCCAGCAGCTTATTAGCGGGGGTGGAGACCCAGTACTTC. The entire variable domain, with the rest obtained from reference TRBV5-4 and TRBJ2-5, is as follows: ETGVTQSPTHLIKTRGQQVTLRCSSQSGHNTVSWYQQALGQGPQFIFQYYREEENGRGNFPPRFSGLQFPNYSSELNVNALELDDSALYLCASSLLAGVETQYFGPGTRLLVL.

This clone was observed a handful of times. Relative to the germline gene, one junction end is altered; a read error may explain this. The chain employs TRBV7-2 and TRBJ1-5, with D unclear. Germline loops: CDR1 SGHTA, CDR2 FQGNSA. The CDR3 spans 15 residues. CDR3 DNA sequence: TGTGCCAGCAGCGTAGCAGGCAGGAGCAATCAGCCCCAGCATTTT. It codes for CASSVAGRSNQPQHF.

In this sample, this clone turned up a few times. The V and J genes are TRBV29-1 and TRBJ1-5, with 7 bases matching TRBD1. The germline V gene encodes CDR1 SQVTM and CDR2 ANQGSEA. With V trimmed by 3 bases and J by 0 bases, 14 bases remained unmatched. This CDR3 has 18 amino acids. CDR3 in DNA: TGCAGCGTTGACGCCGGGACAGCAGCCTATTCTAGCAATCAGCCCCAGCATTTT. This codes for CSVDAGTAAYSSNQPQHF.

The chain links TRBV10-3 to TRBJ2-2; no clear D gene. Trimming removed 3 bases at V and 0 bases at J, with 2 bases between. The CDR3 loop spans 13 amino acids. Per germline, CDR1 ENHRY and CDR2 SYGVKD. In nucleotides, the CDR3 is TGTGCCATCAGTGACTCGAACACCGGGGAGCTGTTTTTT. Encoded protein: CAISDSNTGELFF.

The chain joins TRBV28 to TRBJ1-1, with 7 bases lining up with TRBD1. The V segment lost 3 bases and the J segment 6 bases; nucleotides outside the gene matches: 13. The CDR3 has 16 residues. Germline-derived CDR1 and CDR2 are MDHEN and SYDVKM. CDR3 residues: CASSFAGTVINAEAFF. Here the CDR3 DNA reads TGTGCCAGCAGTTTCGCCGGGACAGTGATTAATGCTGAAGCTTTCTTT.